What follows describes a single T cell receptor (beta chain). The specificity of this receptor is unknown. Per-nucleotide qualities are absent, and no much larger clonotype sits a single base away. According to the germline V gene (reference sequence), CDR1 reads SGHNT and CDR2 reads YYREEE. Trimming removed 7 bases from V and 9 bases from J; the gene matches leave 17 bases unexplained. CDR3 length: 16 amino acids, cysteine to phenylalanine. Only the CDR3 region is kept as DNA, spanning 48 bases read in frame from base 1. The immunoSEQ Assay, a bias-controlled multiplex PCR, was used to amplify TCRbeta CDR3 regions from genomic DNA. Under the source paper's analysis protocol: The number of nucleated cells in each sample was estimated from the amplification of reference gene primers within the assay. To quantify the absolute abundance of each unique TCRbeta CDR3 rearrangement, sequence reads were collapsed and filtered. Productive Simpson clonality was computed per sample as the square root of Simpson's diversity index over productive rearrangements. The table was pulled from immuneACCESS by TCRdb, which kept in-frame rearrangements only. Such tables lose some clones; where checked, under half of the loss comes from unresolved V genes, and the rest has no known cause. V, J and clone size reflect that table, while D and trimming were determined from the DNA. In all, the sample holds about 410,000 clones, and 86% of those were seen once. The ten biggest clones cover more than 1.4% of the sample.

This specimen belongs to a study of blood T cell repertoires in COVID-19 (dated by TCRdb to the early 2020s). General notes on the study: Samples covering the acute and convalescent phases of COVID-19 were provided by collaborators in the United States, Italy and Spain. The prospective study material was composed of cDNA or gDNA derived from T cells, B-cell-depleted T cells, or PBMCs. Deeply sampled blood TCRbeta repertoires from subjects exposed to, actively infected with, or recovered from COVID-19 were included in the dataset. A freely available public database, intended as a resource for researchers studying the immune response to SARS-CoV-2, is where the repertoires were released. The samples were drawn from the first 160 participants of the ongoing ImmuneRACE study and from 1,254 subjects provided by 6 global collaborators. The sample metadata nearly always contained a de-identified subject ID, COVID-19 status, age in years and sex. Where available, HLA class I and class II types were obtained from metadata supplied by the sample provider rather than from assay-based typing. What the authors observed across the whole study: The amount of clinical and demographic metadata varied by source and participant and was provided uncurated.

Each collaborating institution followed its own protocols to collect whole blood in K2EDTA tubes. For TCRbeta analysis, collaborator samples were shipped as frozen whole blood, as isolated PBMCs, or as DNA extracted from either sample type. Sequenced input: peripheral blood. The chain couples TRBV5-4 to TRBJ2-2; 8 bases in the middle match TRBD2. The sequence derives from a woman in her twenties or thirties with active or convalescent COVID-19. Read as DNA, the sequence is TGTGCCAGCGGCAACTTCTCAGCGCGGGAGGCCAGGGAGCTGTTTTTT. It is translated as CASGNFSAREARELFF.